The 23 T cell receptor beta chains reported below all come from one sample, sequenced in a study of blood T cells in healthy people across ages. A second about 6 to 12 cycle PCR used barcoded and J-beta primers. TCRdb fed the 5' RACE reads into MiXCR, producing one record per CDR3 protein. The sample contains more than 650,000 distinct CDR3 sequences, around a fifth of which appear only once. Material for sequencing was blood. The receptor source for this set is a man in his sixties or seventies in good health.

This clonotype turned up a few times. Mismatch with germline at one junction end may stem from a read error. The CDR3 loop reads CANSQDLSNSYNEQFF. The CDR3 DNA sequence: TGCGCCAACAGCCAAGATTTGAGTAACTCCTACAATGAGCAGTTCTTC. The genes are TRBV4-1 and TRBJ2-1; D unclear. CDR1 is MGHRA and CDR2 is YSYEKL in the germline V gene. The CDR3 length is 16 residues.

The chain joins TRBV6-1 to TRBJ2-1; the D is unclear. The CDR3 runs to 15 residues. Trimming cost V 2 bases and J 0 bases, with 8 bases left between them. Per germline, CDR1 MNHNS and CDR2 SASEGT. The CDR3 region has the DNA TGTGCCAGCAGTGAAAAGGTGATCTCCTACAATGAGCAGTTCTTC. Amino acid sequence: CASSEKVISYNEQFF.

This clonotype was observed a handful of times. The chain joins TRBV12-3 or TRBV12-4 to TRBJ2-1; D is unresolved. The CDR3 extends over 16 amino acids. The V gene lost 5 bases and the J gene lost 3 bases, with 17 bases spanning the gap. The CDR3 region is CASSPSGNAFYNEQFF. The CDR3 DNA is TGTGCCAGCAGTCCTTCAGGTAACGCGTTCTACAATGAGCAGTTCTTC.

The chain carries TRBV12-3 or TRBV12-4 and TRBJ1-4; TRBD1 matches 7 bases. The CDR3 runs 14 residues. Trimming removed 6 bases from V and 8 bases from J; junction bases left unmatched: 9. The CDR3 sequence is CASSYRDRWEKLFF. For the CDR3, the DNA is TGTGCCAGCAGCTACCGGGACAGATGGGAAAAACTGTTTTTT.

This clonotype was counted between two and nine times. The CDR3 loop reads CASSLQGQVENIQYF. As DNA, the CDR3 is TGTGCCAGCAGCTTACAGGGACAGGTGGAAAACATTCAGTACTTC. This sequence joins TRBV7-2 and TRBJ2-4, with 8 bases aligning to TRBD1. Trimming removed 2 bases from V and 5 bases from J; junction bases left unmatched: 5. CDR1 and CDR2 (germline): SGHTA, FQGNSA. The CDR3 consists of 15 residues.

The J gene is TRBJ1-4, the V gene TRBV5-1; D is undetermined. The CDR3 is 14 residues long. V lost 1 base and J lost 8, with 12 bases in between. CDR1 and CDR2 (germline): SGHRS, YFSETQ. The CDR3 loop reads CASSLLGLGEKLFF. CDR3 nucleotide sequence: TGCGCCAGCAGCTTGCTCGGCTTGGGAGAAAAACTGTTTTTT. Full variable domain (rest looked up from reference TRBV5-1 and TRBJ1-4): KAGVTQTPRYLIKTRGQQVTLSCSPISGHRSVSWYQQTPGQGLQFLFEYFSETQRNKGNFPGRFSGRQFSNSRSEMNVSTLELGDSALYLCASSLLGLGEKLFFGSGTQLSVL.

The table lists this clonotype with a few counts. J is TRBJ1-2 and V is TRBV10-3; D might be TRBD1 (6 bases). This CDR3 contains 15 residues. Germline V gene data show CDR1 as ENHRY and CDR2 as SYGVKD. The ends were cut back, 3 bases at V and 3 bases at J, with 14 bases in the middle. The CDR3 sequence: CAISDVRQDDYGYTF. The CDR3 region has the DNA TGTGCCATCAGTGATGTCAGACAGGACGACTATGGCTACACCTTC.

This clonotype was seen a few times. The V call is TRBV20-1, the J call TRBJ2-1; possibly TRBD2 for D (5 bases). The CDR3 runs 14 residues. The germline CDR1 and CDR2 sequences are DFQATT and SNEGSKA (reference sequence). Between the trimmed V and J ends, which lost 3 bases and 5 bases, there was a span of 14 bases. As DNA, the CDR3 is TGCAGTGCTAGGATGAGGCGGGTTAACAATGAGCAGTTCTTC. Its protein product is CSARMRRVNNEQFF.

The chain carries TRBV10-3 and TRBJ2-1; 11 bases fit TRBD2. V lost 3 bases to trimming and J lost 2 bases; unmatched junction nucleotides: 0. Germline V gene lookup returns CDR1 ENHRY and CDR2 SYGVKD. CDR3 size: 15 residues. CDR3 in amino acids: CAISDSGGAYNEQFF. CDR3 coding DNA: TGTGCCATCAGTGATAGCGGGGGGGCCTACAATGAGCAGTTCTTC.

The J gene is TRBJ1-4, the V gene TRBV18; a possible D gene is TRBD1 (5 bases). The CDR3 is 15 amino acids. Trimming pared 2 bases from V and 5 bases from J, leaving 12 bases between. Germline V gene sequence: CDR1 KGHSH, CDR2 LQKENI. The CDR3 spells CASSPSDSWNEKLFF. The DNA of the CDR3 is TGTGCCAGCTCACCAAGTGACAGCTGGAATGAAAAACTGTTTTTT.

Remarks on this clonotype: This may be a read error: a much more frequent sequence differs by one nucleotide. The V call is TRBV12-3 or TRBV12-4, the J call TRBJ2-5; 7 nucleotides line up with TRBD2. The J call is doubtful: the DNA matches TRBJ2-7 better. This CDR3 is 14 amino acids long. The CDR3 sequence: CVSASWGGSYEQYF. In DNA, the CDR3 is TGTGTCAGCGCCTCCTGGGGGGGTTCCTACGAGCAGTACTTC.

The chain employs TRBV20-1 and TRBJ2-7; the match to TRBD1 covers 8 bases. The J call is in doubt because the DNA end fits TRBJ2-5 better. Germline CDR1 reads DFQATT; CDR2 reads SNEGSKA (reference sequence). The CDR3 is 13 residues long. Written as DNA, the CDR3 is TGCAGTGCTGCCGGGACAGGTGTTGCGACCCAGTACTTC. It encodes CSAAGTGVATQYF.

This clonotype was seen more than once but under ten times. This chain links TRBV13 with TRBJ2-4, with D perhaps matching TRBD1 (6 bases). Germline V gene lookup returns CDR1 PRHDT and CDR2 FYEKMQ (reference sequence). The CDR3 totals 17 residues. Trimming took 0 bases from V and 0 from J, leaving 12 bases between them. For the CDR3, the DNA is TGTGCCAGCAGCTTAGGGCAGGGGATATTAGCCAAAAACATTCAGTACTTC. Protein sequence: CASSLGQGILAKNIQYF. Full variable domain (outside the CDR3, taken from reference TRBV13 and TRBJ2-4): AAGVIQSPRHLIKEKRETATLKCYPIPRHDTVYWYQQGPGQDPQFLISFYEKMQSDKGSIPDRFSAQQFSDYHSELNMSSLELGDSALYFCASSLGQGILAKNIQYFGAGTRLSVL.

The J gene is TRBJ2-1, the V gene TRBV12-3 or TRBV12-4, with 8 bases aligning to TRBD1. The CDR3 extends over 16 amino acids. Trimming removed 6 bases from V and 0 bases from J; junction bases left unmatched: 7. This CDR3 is CASSSRTGSSYNEQFF. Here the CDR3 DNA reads TGTGCCAGCAGCTCGAGGACAGGGAGCTCCTACAATGAGCAGTTCTTC.

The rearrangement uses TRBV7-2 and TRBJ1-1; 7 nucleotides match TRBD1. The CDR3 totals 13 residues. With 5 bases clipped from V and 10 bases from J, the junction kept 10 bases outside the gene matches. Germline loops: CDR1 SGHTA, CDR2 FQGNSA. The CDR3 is CASSARGRLVAFF. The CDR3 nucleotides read TGTGCCAGCAGCGCCAGGGGGAGACTCGTAGCTTTCTTT. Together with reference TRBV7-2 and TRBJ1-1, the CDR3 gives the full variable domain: GAGVSQSPSNKVTEKGKDVELRCDPISGHTALYWYRQSLGQGLEFLIYFQGNSAPDKSGLPSDRFSAERTGGSVSTLTIQRTQQEDSAVYLCASSARGRLVAFFGQGTRLTVV.

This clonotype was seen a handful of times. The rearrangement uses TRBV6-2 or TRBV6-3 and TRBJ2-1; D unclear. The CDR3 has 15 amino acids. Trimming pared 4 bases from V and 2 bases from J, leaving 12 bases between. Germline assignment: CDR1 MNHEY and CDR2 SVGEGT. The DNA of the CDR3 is TGTGCCAGCAGTTTGCAGGTGCCTACCTACAATGAGCAGTTCTTC. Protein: CASSLQVPTYNEQFF.

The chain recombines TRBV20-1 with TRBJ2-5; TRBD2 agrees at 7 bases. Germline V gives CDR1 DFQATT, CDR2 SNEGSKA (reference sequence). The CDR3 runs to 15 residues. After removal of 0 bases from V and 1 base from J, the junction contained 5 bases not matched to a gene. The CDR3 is CSARDEASGQETQYF. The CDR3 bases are TGCAGTGCTAGAGATGAGGCTAGCGGCCAAGAGACCCAGTACTTC.

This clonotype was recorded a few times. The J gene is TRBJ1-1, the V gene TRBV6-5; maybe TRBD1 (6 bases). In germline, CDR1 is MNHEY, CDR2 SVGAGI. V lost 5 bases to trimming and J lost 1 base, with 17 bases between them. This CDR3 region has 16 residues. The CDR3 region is CASSLQGAVPNTEAFF. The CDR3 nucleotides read TGTGCCAGCAGTCTACAGGGAGCCGTACCGAACACTGAAGCTTTCTTT.

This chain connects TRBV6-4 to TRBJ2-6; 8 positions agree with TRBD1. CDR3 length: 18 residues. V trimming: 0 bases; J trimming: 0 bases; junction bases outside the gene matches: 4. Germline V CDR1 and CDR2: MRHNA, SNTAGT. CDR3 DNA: TGTGCCAGCAGTGACTCTGGGACAGGTGGCTCTGGGGCCAACGTCCTGACTTTC. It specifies CASSDSGTGGSGANVLTF.

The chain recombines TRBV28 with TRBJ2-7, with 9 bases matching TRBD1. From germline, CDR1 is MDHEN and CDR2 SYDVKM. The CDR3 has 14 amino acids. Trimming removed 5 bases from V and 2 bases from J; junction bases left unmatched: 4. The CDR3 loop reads CASSPRQGAYEQYF. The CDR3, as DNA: TGTGCCAGCAGTCCGCGACAGGGGGCCTACGAGCAGTACTTC.

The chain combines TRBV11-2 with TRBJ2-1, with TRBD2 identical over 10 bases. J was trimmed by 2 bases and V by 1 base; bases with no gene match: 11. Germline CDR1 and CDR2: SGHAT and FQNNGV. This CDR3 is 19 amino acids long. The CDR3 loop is CASSLVGSGRANAYNEQFF. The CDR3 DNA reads TGTGCCAGCAGCTTAGTCGGGAGCGGGAGGGCCAACGCCTACAATGAGCAGTTCTTC.

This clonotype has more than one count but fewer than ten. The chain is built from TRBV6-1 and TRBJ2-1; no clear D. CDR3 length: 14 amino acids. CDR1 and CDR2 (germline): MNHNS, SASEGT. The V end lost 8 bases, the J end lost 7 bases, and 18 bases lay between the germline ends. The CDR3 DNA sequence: TGTGCCAGCCTAGATAGAGGATGGGGAAATGAGCAGTTCTTC. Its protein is CASLDRGWGNEQFF.

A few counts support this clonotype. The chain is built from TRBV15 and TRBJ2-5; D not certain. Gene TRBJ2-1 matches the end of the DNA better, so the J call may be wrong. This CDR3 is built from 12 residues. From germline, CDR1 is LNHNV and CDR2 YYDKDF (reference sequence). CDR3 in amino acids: CATSVQVDEQFF. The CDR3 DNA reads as TGTGCCACCAGCGTTCAGGTGGATGAGCAGTTCTTC.